The 14 T cell receptor beta chains presented below share a single source sample, sequenced in a study of control samples from healthy donors and cancer patients. Assay: immunoSEQ multiplex PCR; the TCRdb copy retains only in-frame clones and omits some. The sample has some 77,000 clones, roughly 89% seen once. The sample comprised blood. Receptor source: a woman aged 60 to 75 in good health.

The gene calls are TRBV28 and TRBJ1-1, with D unclear. CDR1 and CDR2 from the germline V gene are MDHEN and SYDVKM. V lost 3 bases and J lost 6, with 11 bases in between. The CDR3 has 13 amino acids. Here the CDR3 reads CASSLSLVSEAFF. As DNA, the CDR3 is TGTGCCAGCAGTTTGAGTCTGGTATCTGAAGCTTTCTTT.

In this sample, this clone turned up once. The chain recombines TRBV28 with TRBJ2-5; no firm D call. V lost 3 bases, J lost 7 bases, and 15 bases lay in between. The CDR3 spans 14 residues. The germline V gene encodes CDR1 MDHEN and CDR2 SYDVKM. The CDR3 DNA follows: TGTGCCAGCAGTTTCCCCGGCAGCCTGGGGACCCAGTACTTC. This sequence encodes CASSFPGSLGTQYF.

The chain carries TRBV28 and TRBJ2-1; 8 positions agree with TRBD2. This CDR3 contains 15 residues. CDR1 MDHEN and CDR2 SYDVKM come from the germline V gene. The junction had 5 bases not matched to a gene; V was cut back by 6 bases and J by 1 base. The CDR3 sequence is CASSPAGVSYNEQFF. CDR3 coding DNA: TGTGCCAGCAGCCCAGCGGGAGTGTCCTACAATGAGCAGTTCTTC.

This clone has just one count. V gene TRBV4-1 combines with J gene TRBJ1-2; tentatively, D is TRBD1 (5 bases). Trimming removed 3 bases from V and 2 bases from J, with 13 bases in between. The CDR3 is 15 amino acids. The germline V gene encodes CDR1 MGHRA and CDR2 YSYEKL. CDR3: CASSHQHGGNYGYTF. Here the CDR3 DNA reads TGCGCCAGCAGCCACCAACACGGGGGAAACTATGGCTACACCTTC.

This sequence joins TRBV7-9 and TRBJ2-4; D possibly uses TRBD1 or TRBD2 (7 bases each). From germline, CDR1 is SEHNR and CDR2 FQNEAQ (reference sequence). The CDR3 is made up of 12 amino acids. Trimming removed 5 bases at V and 9 bases at J, with 11 bases between. The CDR3: CASSPRGGIQYF. CDR3 bases: TGTGCCAGCAGCCCCAGGGGGGGCATTCAGTACTTC.

The J gene is TRBJ1-1, the V gene TRBV27; D is unresolved. Deletions cut 4 bases from V and 1 base from J, with 10 bases between. The V gene's germline CDR1 is MNHEY and CDR2 SMNVEV (reference sequence). This CDR3 spans 14 amino acids. The CDR3 is CASSSGVKNTEAFF. DNA for the CDR3: TGTGCCAGCAGTTCCGGGGTCAAGAACACTGAAGCTTTCTTT.

The chain couples TRBV27 to TRBJ2-2, with D possibly matching TRBD2 (6 bases). CDR1 is MNHEY, CDR2 SMNVEV, per germline (reference sequence). The CDR3 runs to 15 residues. V lost 0 bases and J lost 4, with 9 bases in between. CDR3 sequence: CASSLSEGSTGELFF. For the CDR3, the DNA is TGTGCCAGCAGTTTATCGGAGGGATCCACCGGGGAGCTGTTTTTT.

The rearrangement joins TRBV5-1 to TRBJ1-1; 9 positions agree with TRBD1. This CDR3 region has 16 residues. V was pared by 0 bases and J by 4 bases, with 7 bases of the junction left unmatched. CDR1 is SGHRS and CDR2 is YFSETQ in the germline V gene. This chain's CDR3 is CASSLASGQGFTEAFF. Written as DNA, the CDR3 is TGCGCCAGCAGCTTGGCCTCCGGACAGGGGTTCACTGAAGCTTTCTTT.

The V and J genes are TRBV19 and TRBJ2-5; D is possibly TRBD2 (6 bases). The length of the CDR3 is 15 residues. V lost 4 bases and J 4 bases, leaving 16 bases between the germline ends. Germline CDR1 LNHDA, CDR2 SQIVND (reference sequence). CDR3 coding DNA: TGTGCCAGTAGTACCCAACTAGCTGGTAGAGAGACCCAGTACTTC. Its protein product is CASSTQLAGRETQYF.

This clone was seen once. V gene TRBV27 combines with J gene TRBJ1-6; 7 bases match TRBD1. The CDR3 spans 17 residues. Trimming took 0 bases from V and 6 from J; bases not matched to a gene: 8. Germline V lookup: CDR1 MNHEY, CDR2 SMNVEV (reference sequence). CDR3 in DNA: TGTGCCAGCAGTTTATCGGCAGGGGGTATCGTTAATTCACCCCTCCACTTT. Its translation is CASSLSAGGIVNSPLHF.

This rearrangement joins TRBV27 to TRBJ2-3; 10 nucleotides agree with TRBD2. Trimming cost V 5 bases and J 6 bases; bases outside gene matches: 8. This CDR3 comprises 15 residues. The germline gives CDR1 MNHEY, CDR2 SMNVEV (reference sequence). The DNA of the CDR3 is TGTGCCAGCAGTCGCTCTCTAGCGGGGGATGATACGCAGTATTTT. This translates into CASSRSLAGDDTQYF.

The V gene is TRBV7-9, the J gene TRBJ1-3; D perhaps matches TRBD1 (5 bases). The V and J ends lost 0 bases and 4 bases respectively, with 7 bases between them. CDR3 size: 14 residues. Looked up from germline, CDR1 is SEHNR and CDR2 is FQNEAQ (reference sequence). The chain's CDR3 is CASSLAAGGNTIYF. The CDR3, as DNA: TGTGCCAGCAGCTTAGCGGCAGGGGGAAACACCATATATTTT. The full variable domain, completed using reference TRBV7-9 and TRBJ1-3, is DTGVSQNPRHKITKRGQNVTFRCDPISEHNRLYWYRQTLGQGPEFLTYFQNEAQLEKSRLLSDRFSAERPKGSFSTLEIQRTEQGDSAMYLCASSLAAGGNTIYFGEGSWLTVV.

This clone was found a few times. This same CDR3 is encoded by further DNA sequences in the sample. The J gene is TRBJ2-7, the V gene TRBV9, with D tentatively TRBD2 (5 bases). CDR1 and CDR2 (germline): SGDLS, YYNGEE. V was cut by 5 bases and J by 3 bases, with 9 bases left in between. The length of the CDR3 is 12 residues. The DNA of the CDR3 is TGTGCCAGCAGTCGGGGAGACTACGAGCAGTACTTC. This codes for CASSRGDYEQYF.

The chain couples TRBV6-5 to TRBJ1-6; D is unclear. This CDR3 comprises 16 residues. Trimming left V 2 bases short and J 4 bases short, with 12 bases between. Germline V lookup: CDR1 MNHEY, CDR2 SVGAGI. The CDR3 sequence: CASSYRVPYYNSPLHF. The CDR3 nucleotides are TGTGCCAGCAGTTACAGGGTACCCTATTATAATTCACCCCTCCACTTT.